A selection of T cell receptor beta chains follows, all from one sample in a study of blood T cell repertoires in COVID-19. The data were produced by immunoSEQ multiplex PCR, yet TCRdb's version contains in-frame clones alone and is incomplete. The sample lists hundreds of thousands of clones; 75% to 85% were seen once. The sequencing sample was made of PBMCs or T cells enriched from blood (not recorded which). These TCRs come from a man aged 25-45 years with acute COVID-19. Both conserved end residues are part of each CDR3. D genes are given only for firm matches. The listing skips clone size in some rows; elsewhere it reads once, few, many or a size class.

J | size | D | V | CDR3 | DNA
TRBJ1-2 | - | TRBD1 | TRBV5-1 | CASRDPRQGANSYGYTF | TGCGCCAGCAGGGACCCCCGACAGGGGGCTAACAGCTATGGCTACACCTTC
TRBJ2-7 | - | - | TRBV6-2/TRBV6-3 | CASSPGRRALPGEQYF | TGTGCCAGCAGCCCTGGTCGGAGGGCCCTCCCGGGGGAGCAGTACTTC
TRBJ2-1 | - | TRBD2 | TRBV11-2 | CASSLVSGGYNEQFF | TGTGCCAGCAGCTTAGTTAGCGGGGGGTACAATGAGCAGTTCTTC
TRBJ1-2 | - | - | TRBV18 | CASSPPSTGTHGYTF | TGTGCCAGCTCACCACCCTCAACAGGGACCCATGGCTACACCTTC
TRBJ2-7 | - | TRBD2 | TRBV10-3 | CAISAGPASGGHVRSSYEQYF | TGTGCCATCAGTGCCGGACCCGCTAGCGGGGGCCACGTCAGGAGCTCCTACGAGCAGTACTTC
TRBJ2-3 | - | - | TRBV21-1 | CASSSGTSDYTQYF | TGTGCCAGCAGCAGCGGGACTAGCGACTATACGCAGTATTTT
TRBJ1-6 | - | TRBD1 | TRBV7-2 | CASSSDRGLSSYNSPLHF | TGTGCCAGCAGCTCAGACAGGGGGCTGAGCTCCTATAATTCACCCCTCCACTTT
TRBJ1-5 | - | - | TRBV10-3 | CAISADRPNNQPQHF | TGTGCCATCAGCGCCGACAGGCCCAACAATCAGCCCCAGCATTTT
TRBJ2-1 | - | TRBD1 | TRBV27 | CASSPGTGRNEQFF | TGTGCCAGCAGCCCCGGGACAGGGCGAAATGAGCAGTTCTTC
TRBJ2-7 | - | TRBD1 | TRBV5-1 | CASSEGQGPYEQYF | TGCGCCAGCAGCGAAGGACAGGGCCCCTACGAGCAGTACTTC
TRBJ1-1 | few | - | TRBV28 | CASDSSGQANTEAFF | TGTGCCAGCGACTCTAGCGGGCAAGCGAACACTGAAGCTTTCTTT
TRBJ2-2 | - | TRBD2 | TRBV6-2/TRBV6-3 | CASSWTSGFTGELFF | TGTGCCAGCAGTTGGACTAGCGGTTTCACCGGGGAGCTGTTTTTT
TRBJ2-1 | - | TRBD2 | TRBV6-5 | CASSYGSGESYNEQFF | TGTGCCAGCAGTTACGGTAGCGGGGAGTCCTACAATGAGCAGTTCTTC
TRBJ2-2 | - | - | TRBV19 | CASTGTITGELFF | TGTGCCAGTACCGGGACAATCACCGGGGAGCTGTTTTTT
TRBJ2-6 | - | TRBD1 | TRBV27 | CASAGQGIFSGANVLTF | TGTGCCAGCGCGGGACAGGGGATCTTCTCTGGGGCCAACGTCCTGACTTTC
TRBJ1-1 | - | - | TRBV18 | CASSPGQSTGTEAFF | TGTGCCAGCTCACCAGGTCAGTCGACTGGCACTGAAGCTTTCTTT
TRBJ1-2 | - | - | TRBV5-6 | CASSPRNAPYGYTF | TGTGCCAGCAGCCCCCGTAATGCGCCCTATGGCTACACCTTC
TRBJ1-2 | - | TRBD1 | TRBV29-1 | CSARPGQSEHGYTF | TGCAGCGCGCGACCGGGACAGTCAGAACATGGCTACACCTTC
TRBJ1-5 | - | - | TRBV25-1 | CASSDGTQGWSNQPQHF | TGTGCCAGCAGTGACGGGACACAGGGATGGAGCAATCAGCCCCAGCATTTT
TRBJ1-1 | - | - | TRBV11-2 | CASSLDWRNTEAFF | TGTGCCAGCAGCTTAGATTGGAGGAACACTGAAGCTTTCTTT
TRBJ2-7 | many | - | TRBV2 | CASRLDSADYEQYF | TGTGCCAGCAGGCTCGACAGTGCTGACTACGAGCAGTACTTC
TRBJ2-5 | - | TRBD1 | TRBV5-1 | CASSSTGVETQYF | TGCGCCAGCAGCTCTACAGGGGTAGAGACCCAGTACTTC
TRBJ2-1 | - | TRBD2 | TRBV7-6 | CASSPDLTSGSYNEQFF | TGTGCCAGCAGCCCGGACCTTACTAGCGGCTCCTACAATGAGCAGTTCTTC
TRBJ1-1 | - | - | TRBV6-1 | CASSEGGPTEAFF | TGTGCCAGCAGTGAAGGGGGCCCCACTGAAGCTTTCTTT
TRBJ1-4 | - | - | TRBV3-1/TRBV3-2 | CASSPSGPPRANEKLFF | TGTGCCAGCAGCCCGAGCGGACCCCCTCGGGCTAATGAAAAACTGTTTTTT
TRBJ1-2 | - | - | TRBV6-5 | CASSNLRVYGYTF | TGTGCCAGCAGTAACCTCCGGGTTTATGGCTACACCTTC
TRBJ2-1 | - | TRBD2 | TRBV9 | CASSISGTSFYNEQFF | TGTGCCAGCAGCATCTCCGGGACTAGCTTTTACAATGAGCAGTTCTTC
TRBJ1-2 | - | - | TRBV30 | CAWSVSGNGYTF | TGTGCCTGGAGTGTATCGGGGAATGGCTACACCTTC
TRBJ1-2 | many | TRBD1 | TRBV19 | CASSGQTGGGGYTF | TGTGCCAGTAGTGGACAGACAGGGGGAGGCGGCTACACCTTC
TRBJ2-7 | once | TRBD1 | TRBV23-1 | CASSDGDRDSYEQYF | TGCGCCAGCAGCGACGGGGACAGGGACTCCTACGAGCAGTACTTC
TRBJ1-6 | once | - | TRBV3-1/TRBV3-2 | CASSQDYHRVNSPLHF | TGTGCCAGCAGCCAAGATTATCACAGGGTTAATTCACCCCTCCACTTT
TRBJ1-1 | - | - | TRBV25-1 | CASKTTEDTEAFF | TGTGCCAGCAAAACGACAGAGGACACTGAAGCTTTCTTT
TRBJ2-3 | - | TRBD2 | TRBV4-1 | CASSLAGGPGTDTQYF | TGCGCCAGCAGCTTGGCGGGGGGGCCCGGCACAGATACGCAGTATTTT
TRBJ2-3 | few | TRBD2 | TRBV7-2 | CASSLPLAGGRSDTQYF | TGTGCCAGCAGCTTACCCTTAGCGGGGGGGCGGTCAGATACGCAGTATTTT
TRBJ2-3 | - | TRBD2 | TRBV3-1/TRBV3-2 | CASSPNLAGGVGTQYF | TGTGCCAGCAGCCCGAATTTAGCGGGGGGAGTTGGTACGCAGTATTTT
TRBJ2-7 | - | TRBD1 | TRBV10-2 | CASSESGQGFEQYF | TGCGCCAGCAGTGAGTCGGGACAGGGGTTCGAGCAGTACTTC
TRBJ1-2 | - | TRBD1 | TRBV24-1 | CATSDLGTGTDGYTF | TGTGCCACCAGTGACCTCGGCACCGGGACAGATGGCTACACCTTC
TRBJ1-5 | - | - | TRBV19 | CASSIDPGGNQPQHF | TGTGCCAGTAGTATAGATCCGGGAGGAAATCAGCCCCAGCATTTT
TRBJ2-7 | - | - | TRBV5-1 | CASSLTGLYEQYF | TGCGCCAGCAGCTTAACAGGGTTGTACGAGCAGTACTTC
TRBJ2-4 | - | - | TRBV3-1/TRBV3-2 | CASSQWGGRTGQNIQYF | TGTGCCAGCAGCCAATGGGGGGGGAGGACAGGGCAAAACATTCAGTACTTC
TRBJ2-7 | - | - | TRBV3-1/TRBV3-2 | CASSQGGGSSYEQYF | TGTGCCAGCAGCCAAGGGGGAGGCTCTTCCTACGAGCAGTACTTC
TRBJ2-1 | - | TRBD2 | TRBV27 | CASSSLTSGVYNEQFF | TGTGCCAGCAGTTCCTTGACTAGCGGGGTCTACAATGAGCAGTTCTTC
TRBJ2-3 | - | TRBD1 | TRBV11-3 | CASSSGTGFTDTQYF | TGTGCCAGCAGCTCGGGGACAGGTTTCACAGATACGCAGTATTTT
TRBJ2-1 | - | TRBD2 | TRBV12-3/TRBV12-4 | CASSLGSGDEQFF | TGTGCCAGCAGTTTAGGTAGCGGGGATGAGCAGTTCTTC
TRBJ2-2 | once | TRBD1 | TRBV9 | CASRKGGATGELFF | TGTGCCAGCAGGAAAGGGGGCGCAACCGGGGAGCTGTTTTTT
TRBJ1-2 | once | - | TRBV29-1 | CSGGQNPFYGYTF | TGCAGCGGGGGGCAGAACCCCTTCTATGGCTACACCTTC
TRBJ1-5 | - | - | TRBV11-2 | CASSLDWSDNQPQHF | TGTGCCAGCAGCTTAGATTGGTCAGATAATCAGCCCCAGCATTTT
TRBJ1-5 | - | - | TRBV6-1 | CASSEAAVSPNQPQHF | TGTGCCAGCAGTGAAGCTGCAGTTTCACCCAATCAGCCCCAGCATTTT
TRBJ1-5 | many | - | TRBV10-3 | CATRGSVNQPQHF | TGTGCCACCCGGGGATCAGTTAATCAGCCCCAGCATTTT
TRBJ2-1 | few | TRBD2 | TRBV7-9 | CASSPLVGTSGYNEQFF | TGTGCCAGCAGCCCCCTAGTTGGGACTAGCGGCTACAATGAGCAGTTCTTC
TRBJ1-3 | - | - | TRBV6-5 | CASQGSVSGNTIYF | TGTGCCAGCCAGGGATCGGTCTCAGGAAACACCATATATTTT
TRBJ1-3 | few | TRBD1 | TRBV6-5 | CASRTGINTIYF | TGTGCCAGTAGGACAGGGATCAACACCATATATTTT